The 29 T cell receptor beta chains below were found in one sample sequenced in a study of beta chain features in type 1 diabetes. Reverse transcribing all isolated RNA meant expressed TCRB transcripts were sequenced. The repertoire was sequenced with immunoSEQ multiplex PCR; TCRdb's copy has only in-frame clones and lacks some. This table has 150,000 to 200,000 clones, about 12% appearing once. Input material: central memory CD4+ T cells from blood. The receptors stem from a woman in her late teens or twenties in good health.

This clone was observed a few times. The J gene is TRBJ2-5, the V gene TRBV11-2, with 14 bases matching TRBD2. V was clipped by 6 bases and J by 4 bases; unmatched bases: 4. CDR1 and CDR2 from the germline V gene are SGHAT and FQNNGV. CDR3 length: 15 amino acids. The CDR3 region has the DNA TGTGCCAGCAGTCCGACTAGCGGGAGGGGAGAGACCCAGTACTTC. As protein: CASSPTSGRGETQYF.

CDR3: CAWRYSDEQYF. CDR3 coding DNA: TGTGCCTGGAGATACAGTGACGAGCAGTACTTC. This chain connects TRBV30 to TRBJ2-7; D uncertain. From germline, CDR1 is GTSNPN and CDR2 SVGIG (reference sequence). V lost 3 bases, J lost 5 bases, and 8 bases lay in between. The CDR3 is made up of 11 amino acids.

This clone appeared a few times. This rearrangement joins TRBV30 to TRBJ1-1, with D tentatively TRBD1 (5 bases). Germline CDR1 is GTSNPN and CDR2 is SVGIG (reference sequence). This CDR3 has 14 amino acids. Trimming stripped 4 bases from V and 3 bases from J, with 15 bases between. As DNA, the CDR3 is TGTGCCTGGATAAAACTCAGGGCGGACACTGAAGCTTTCTTT. It specifies CAWIKLRADTEAFF.

V usage is TRBV5-4 and J usage is TRBJ1-5, with D possibly being TRBD1 (5 bases). V lost 5 bases to trimming and J lost 6 bases, with 15 bases between them. The CDR3 length is 14 residues. Germline V gene data show CDR1 as SGHNT and CDR2 as YYREEE (reference sequence). The CDR3 spells CASSNGGASQPQHF. In DNA, the CDR3 is TGTGCCAGCAGTAACGGGGGTGCGAGTCAGCCCCAGCATTTT.

The CDR3 reads CASSGRTLKNYGYTF. The CDR3 DNA sequence: TGTGCCAGCAGCGGACGGACACTAAAGAACTATGGCTACACCTTC. This chain connects TRBV9 to TRBJ1-2; TRBD1 is a possible D gene (5 bases). Trimming took off 3 bases at V and 2 bases at J, with 14 bases between the two ends. Germline CDR1 and CDR2: SGDLS and YYNGEE. The CDR3 extends over 15 amino acids.

This clone was found once. The chain links TRBV6-5 to TRBJ2-5, with 7 bases that match TRBD1. The J segment lost 3 bases and the V segment lost 11 bases, leaving 9 bases of the junction unmatched. The CDR3 loop spans 13 amino acids. Per the germline V gene, CDR1 is MNHEY and CDR2 is SVGAGI. CDR3 nucleotides: TGTGCCTCAGCGAGACAGGGTAAAGAGACCCAGTACTTC. This encodes CASARQGKETQYF.

This clone was picked up a small number of times. The sample contains more than one DNA sequence encoding this CDR3. The V gene is TRBV28, the J gene TRBJ1-2; 7 bases align to TRBD1. Germline lookup yields CDR1 MDHEN and CDR2 SYDVKM. The V gene end was trimmed by 3 bases and the J gene end by 2 bases; junction bases not matched to a gene: 0. CDR3 length equals 13 residues. DNA for the CDR3: TGTGCCAGCAGTTTGGGACAGAACTATGGCTACACCTTC. Residues: CASSLGQNYGYTF.

The rearrangement joins TRBV5-4 to TRBJ1-1, with a weak D call TRBD1 (6 bases). The germline gives CDR1 SGHNT, CDR2 YYREEE (reference sequence). This CDR3 has 14 amino acids. The V gene lost 4 bases and the J gene lost 6 bases, with 16 bases spanning the gap. As DNA, the CDR3 is TGTGCCAGCAGCCGCTACAGGGTAGTCGCTGAAGCTTTCTTT. As protein: CASSRYRVVAEAFF.

This rearrangement joins TRBV7-8 to TRBJ2-7; TRBD2 matches 10 bases. V shed 0 bases, J shed 3 bases, and the junction held 8 bases outside the gene matches. The CDR3 consists of 17 residues. CDR1 SGHVS and CDR2 FQNEAQ come from the germline V gene. The CDR3 region is CASSLAIIAGGGYEQYF. CDR3 coding DNA: TGTGCCAGCAGCTTAGCCATAATAGCGGGAGGAGGCTACGAGCAGTACTTC.

V and J are TRBV6-5 and TRBJ2-5, with TRBD2 as a possible D gene (5 bases). This CDR3 contains 16 residues. Per germline, CDR1 MNHEY and CDR2 SVGAGI. Trimming took off 0 bases at V and 4 bases at J, with 15 bases between the two ends. The CDR3 spells CASSYSGGRTGETQYF. The CDR3 DNA reads TGTGCCAGCAGTTACTCGGGTGGGAGAACTGGAGAGACCCAGTACTTC.

The sample holds a few counts of this clone. V and J are TRBV18 and TRBJ2-2; the match to TRBD2 covers 7 bases. Trimming removed 3 bases from V and 4 bases from J; junction bases left unmatched: 11. CDR3 length: 17 residues. Germline CDR1 KGHSH, CDR2 LQKENI. The CDR3 spells CASSPPLLASGTGELFF. DNA for the CDR3: TGTGCCAGCTCACCGCCGCTACTAGCGTCAGGCACCGGGGAGCTGTTTTTT.

This sequence joins TRBV9 and TRBJ2-5, with unresolved D. Germline V gives CDR1 SGDLS, CDR2 YYNGEE. This CDR3 comprises 13 residues. Trimming cost V 0 bases and J 2 bases, with 5 bases left between them. The CDR3 DNA follows: TGTGCCAGCAGCGTAGCGGGTCAAGAGACCCAGTACTTC. Protein sequence: CASSVAGQETQYF.

J is TRBJ2-5 and V is TRBV29-1; D uncertain. Trimming left V 6 bases short and J 4 bases short, with 12 bases between. This CDR3 contains 12 residues. CDR1 is SQVTM and CDR2 is ANQGSEA in the germline V gene. CDR3 coding DNA: TGCAGCGTCCCGAGAGGTGGAGAGACCCAGTACTTC. It specifies CSVPRGGETQYF.

The chain couples TRBV7-9 to TRBJ1-4; no clear D gene. The CDR3 is 16 amino acids. The V end was cut by 0 bases, the J end by 5 bases, with 13 bases between. Germline assignment: CDR1 SEHNR and CDR2 FQNEAQ (reference sequence). As DNA, the CDR3 is TGTGCCAGCAGCTTAGCAAGCAGGCCCGACAATGAAAAACTGTTTTTT. Translation: CASSLASRPDNEKLFF.

Turning to this clone: The same CDR3 can be traced to other DNA sequences in this sample. The CDR3 region is CASSISGGNQPQHF. The CDR3 DNA is TGTGCCAGTAGTATTTCCGGGGGCAATCAGCCCCAGCATTTT. The chain uses TRBV19 and TRBJ1-5; D is unresolved. V lost 3 bases, J lost 2 bases, and 8 bases lay in between. Germline CDR1 is LNHDA and CDR2 is SQIVND (reference sequence). This CDR3 has 14 residues.

This clone was detected only a few times. The chain combines TRBV29-1 with TRBJ1-1; 7 bases match TRBD1. V gave up 4 bases and J gave up 1 base; unmatched junction bases: 12. The germline CDR1 and CDR2 sequences are SQVTM and ANQGSEA. This CDR3 has 16 residues. In nucleotides, the CDR3 is TGCAGCGTTGCGGGGTTACAGGGGTCATCGAACACTGAAGCTTTCTTT. Translated, it gives CSVAGLQGSSNTEAFF. The full variable domain, in which reference TRBV29-1 and TRBJ1-1 provide the parts outside the CDR3, is SAVISQKPSRDICQRGTSLTIQCQVDSQVTMMFWYRQQPGQSLTLIATANQGSEATYESGFVIDKFPISRPNLTFSTLTVSNMSPEDSSIYLCSVAGLQGSSNTEAFFGQGTRLTVV.

This clone has only a few counts. The chain recombines TRBV29-1 with TRBJ1-4; D gene ambiguous. Trimming removed 4 bases at V and 5 bases at J, with 11 bases between. This CDR3 has 13 residues. Germline CDR1 SQVTM, CDR2 ANQGSEA. DNA of the CDR3: TGCAGCGTTGTAGATCGAGCGAATGAAAAACTGTTTTTT. Translating it yields CSVVDRANEKLFF.

The rearrangement links TRBV15 to TRBJ1-2; unclear D gene. This CDR3 is built from 14 residues. V lost 0 bases and J 4 bases, leaving 9 bases between the germline ends. Germline CDR1 and CDR2: LNHNV and YYDKDF (reference sequence). As DNA, the CDR3 is TGTGCCACCAGCAGAGATCGAGGAGTCTATGGCTACACCTTC. Translated: CATSRDRGVYGYTF.

The chain joins TRBV4-1 to TRBJ1-2, with TRBD1 matching 10 bases. Per the germline V gene, CDR1 is MGHRA and CDR2 is YSYEKL. The CDR3 is made up of 18 amino acids. V shed 0 bases and J 3 bases; nucleotides not matched to a gene: 10. CDR3 amino acids: CASSQERDRGFTYYGYTF. The CDR3 nucleotides are TGCGCCAGCAGCCAAGAGAGGGACAGGGGCTTTACTTACTATGGCTACACCTTC.

The chain carries TRBV7-8 and TRBJ2-7; D gene ambiguous. V was clipped by 1 base and J by 6 bases, with 10 bases between them. The CDR3 contains 13 residues. CDR1 is SGHVS, CDR2 FQNEAQ, per germline. The CDR3 here is CASSLGEDLEQYF. CDR3 DNA sequence: TGTGCCAGCAGCTTAGGCGAGGATCTCGAGCAGTACTTC.

This rearrangement joins TRBV6-4 to TRBJ2-1; D gene ambiguous. The V and J ends lost 3 bases and 4 bases respectively, with 13 bases between them. The CDR3 covers 15 residues. Looked up from germline, CDR1 is MRHNA and CDR2 is SNTAGT. The CDR3 region is CASSEATGSYNEQFF. The CDR3 DNA is TGTGCCAGCAGTGAAGCGACTGGCTCGTACAATGAGCAGTTCTTC.

This clone was seen at least ten times. The chain has TRBV19 and TRBJ2-1; 7 positions agree with TRBD2. Per the germline V gene, CDR1 is LNHDA and CDR2 is SQIVND (reference sequence). With 5 bases clipped from V and 6 bases from J, the junction kept 4 bases outside the gene matches. The CDR3 length is 13 residues. In DNA, the CDR3 is TGTGCCAGTAGTCCACGGACTAGCAATGAGCAGTTCTTC. Protein sequence: CASSPRTSNEQFF.

The table lists this clone with a few counts. The V gene is TRBV6-5, the J gene TRBJ2-5; D unresolved. Germline V lookup: CDR1 MNHEY, CDR2 SVGAGI. The CDR3 is 12 amino acids. Between the trimmed V and J ends, which lost 4 bases and 3 bases, there was a span of 6 bases. Here the CDR3 DNA reads TGTGCCAGCAGTTTACGGGAAGAGACCCAGTACTTC. Residues: CASSLREETQYF.

The J gene is TRBJ2-7, the V gene TRBV11-2; D gene uncertain. CDR1 SGHAT and CDR2 FQNNGV come from the germline V gene. V was pared by 5 bases and J by 3 bases, with 5 bases between. The CDR3 spans 11 residues. The CDR3 region is CASSPYYEQYF. CDR3 sequence (DNA): TGTGCCAGCAGCCCCTACTACGAGCAGTACTTC.

The chain is built from TRBV9 and TRBJ1-5; 7 bases fit TRBD1. CDR3 length equals 13 residues. Per germline, CDR1 SGDLS and CDR2 YYNGEE. Trimming at V came to 5 bases and at J to 5 bases, leaving 4 bases not matched to a gene. The CDR3 loop reads CASSERGHQPQHF. The DNA for the CDR3 is TGTGCCAGCAGTGAGAGGGGGCATCAGCCCCAGCATTTT.

This clone was detected only a few times. The J gene is TRBJ2-4, the V gene TRBV28; the match to TRBD2 covers 8 bases. With V trimmed by 0 bases and J by 6 bases, 7 bases remained unmatched. Germline CDR1 reads MDHEN; CDR2 reads SYDVKM. CDR3 length: 16 amino acids. CDR3 coding DNA: TGTGCCAGCAGTTTATGGGCGGGAGGTTTGAGAAACATTCAGTACTTC. Translated: CASSLWAGGLRNIQYF.

This clone occurred a few times. The chain combines TRBV2 with TRBJ2-2; TRBD2 matches at 13 bases. Losses at the gene ends were 5 bases for V and 3 bases for J; bases not matched to a gene: 6. This CDR3 region has 17 residues. CDR1 and CDR2 from the germline V gene are SNHLY and FYNNEI. For the CDR3, the DNA is TGTGCCAGCAGTCAGACTAGCGGGAGGCCTTACACCGGGGAGCTGTTTTTT. Translation: CASSQTSGRPYTGELFF.

This clone has only a few counts. The gene calls are TRBV18 and TRBJ2-7; 14 nucleotides match TRBD2. In germline, CDR1 is KGHSH, CDR2 LQKENI. J was trimmed by 6 bases and V by 3 bases; bases with no gene match: 13. The CDR3 sequence is 18 residues long. The CDR3 DNA reads as TGTGCCAGCTCACCGGGGACTAGCGGGAGAAGCGAATATGGCGAGCAGTACTTC. Protein product: CASSPGTSGRSEYGEQYF.

This clone was observed a few times. V usage is TRBV4-3 and J usage is TRBJ2-7; TRBD1 agrees at 7 bases. Germline V gene lookup returns CDR1 LGHNA and CDR2 YSLEER. Germline trimming cut 4 bases from V and 3 bases from J; bases unmatched to any gene: 9. The CDR3 has 15 amino acids. This chain's CDR3 is CASSLTDRSDYEQYF. The DNA for the CDR3 is TGCGCCAGCAGCCTTACGGACAGGTCAGACTACGAGCAGTACTTC.